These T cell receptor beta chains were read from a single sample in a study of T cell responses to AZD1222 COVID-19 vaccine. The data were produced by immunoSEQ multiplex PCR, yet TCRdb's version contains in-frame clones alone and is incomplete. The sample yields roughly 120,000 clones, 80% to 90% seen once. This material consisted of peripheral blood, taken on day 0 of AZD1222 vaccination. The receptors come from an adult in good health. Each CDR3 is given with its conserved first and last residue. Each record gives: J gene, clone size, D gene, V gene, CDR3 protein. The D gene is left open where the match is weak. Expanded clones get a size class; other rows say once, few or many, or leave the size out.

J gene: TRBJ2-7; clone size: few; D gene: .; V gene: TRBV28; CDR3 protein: CASSPQEPRYEQYF
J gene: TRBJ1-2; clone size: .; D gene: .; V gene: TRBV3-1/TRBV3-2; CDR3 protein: CASSQGATGDGYTF
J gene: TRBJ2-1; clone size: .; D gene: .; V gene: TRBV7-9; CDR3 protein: CASSLDGRGDNEQFF
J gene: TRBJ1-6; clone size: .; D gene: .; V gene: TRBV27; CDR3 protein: CASSYRAAYNSPLHF
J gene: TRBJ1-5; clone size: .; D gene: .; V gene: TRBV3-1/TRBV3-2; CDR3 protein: CASSQTRGLGQPQHF
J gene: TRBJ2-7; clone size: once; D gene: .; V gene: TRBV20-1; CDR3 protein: CSASQGRTYEQYF
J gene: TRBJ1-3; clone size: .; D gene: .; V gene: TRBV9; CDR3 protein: CASSPTRAGNTIYF
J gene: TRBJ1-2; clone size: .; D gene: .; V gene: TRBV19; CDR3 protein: CASSPLRGQGLSSYTF
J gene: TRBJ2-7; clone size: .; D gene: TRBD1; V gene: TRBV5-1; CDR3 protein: CASSLEGQRPFVF
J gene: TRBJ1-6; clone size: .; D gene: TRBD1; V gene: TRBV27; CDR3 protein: CASSILTGGGRSSPLHF
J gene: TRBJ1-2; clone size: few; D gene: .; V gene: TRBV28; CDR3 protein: CASSWGREGGYTF
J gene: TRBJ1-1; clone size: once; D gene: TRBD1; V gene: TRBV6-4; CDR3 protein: CASSGGDRYPEAFF
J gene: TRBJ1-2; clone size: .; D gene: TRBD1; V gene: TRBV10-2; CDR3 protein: CASTLGQGIYGYTF
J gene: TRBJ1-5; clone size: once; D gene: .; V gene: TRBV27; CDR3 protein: CASSLEGAQPQHF
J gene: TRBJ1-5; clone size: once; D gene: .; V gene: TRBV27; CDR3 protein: CASSFSNQPQHF
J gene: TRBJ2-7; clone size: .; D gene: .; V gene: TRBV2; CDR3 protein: CASRDRHGYEQYF
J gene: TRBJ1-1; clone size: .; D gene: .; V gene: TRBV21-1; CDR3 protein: CASSKARAPEAFF
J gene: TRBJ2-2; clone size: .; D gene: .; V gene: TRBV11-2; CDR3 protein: CASYNTGELFF
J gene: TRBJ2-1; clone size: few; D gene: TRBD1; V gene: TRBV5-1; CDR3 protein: CASSSQGAPYNEQFF
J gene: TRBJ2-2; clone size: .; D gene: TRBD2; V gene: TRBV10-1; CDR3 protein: CASSELTGGQTGELFF
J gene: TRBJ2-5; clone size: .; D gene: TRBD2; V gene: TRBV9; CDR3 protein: CASSVGLAGGFQYF
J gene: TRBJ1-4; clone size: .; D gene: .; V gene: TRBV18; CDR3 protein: CASSPSLGGEKLFF
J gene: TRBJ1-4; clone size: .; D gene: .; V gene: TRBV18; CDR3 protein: CASSPPGAGGEKLFF
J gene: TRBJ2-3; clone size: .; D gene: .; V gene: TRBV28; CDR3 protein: CASSLGGLGTDTQYF
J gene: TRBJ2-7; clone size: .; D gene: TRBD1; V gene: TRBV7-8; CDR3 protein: CASSFRRDRGRGEQYF
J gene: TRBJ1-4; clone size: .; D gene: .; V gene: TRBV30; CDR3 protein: CACLLSGTNEKLFF
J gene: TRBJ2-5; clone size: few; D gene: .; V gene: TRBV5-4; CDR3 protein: CASSLGRETQYF
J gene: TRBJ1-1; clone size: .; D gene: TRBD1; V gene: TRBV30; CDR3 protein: CAWSLGGDRASEAFF
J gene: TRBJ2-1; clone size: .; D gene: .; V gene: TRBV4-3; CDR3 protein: CASSPDRSSYNEQFF
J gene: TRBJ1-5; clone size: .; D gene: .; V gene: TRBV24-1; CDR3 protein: CATSQRHSNQPQHF
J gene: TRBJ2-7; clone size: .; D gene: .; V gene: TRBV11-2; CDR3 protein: CASSSVMKPYEQYF
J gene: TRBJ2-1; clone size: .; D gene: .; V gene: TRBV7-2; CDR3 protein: CASSTQGSDGGNEQFF
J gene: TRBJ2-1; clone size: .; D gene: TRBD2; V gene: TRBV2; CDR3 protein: CASIQVASGDNEQFF
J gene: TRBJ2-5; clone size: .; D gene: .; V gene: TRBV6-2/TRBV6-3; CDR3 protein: CASSYSETQYF
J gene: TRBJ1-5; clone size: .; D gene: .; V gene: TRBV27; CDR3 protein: CASSLKVNQPQHF
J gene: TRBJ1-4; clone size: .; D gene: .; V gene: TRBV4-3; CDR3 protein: CASGKDLGTEKLFF
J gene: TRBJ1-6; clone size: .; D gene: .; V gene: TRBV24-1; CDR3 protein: CATSGRRQRRNSPLHF
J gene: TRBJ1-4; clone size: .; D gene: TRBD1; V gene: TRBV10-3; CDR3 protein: CAISEIRSGTGTEKLFF
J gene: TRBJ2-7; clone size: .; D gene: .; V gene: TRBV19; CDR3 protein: CASSMGQGGTYEQYF
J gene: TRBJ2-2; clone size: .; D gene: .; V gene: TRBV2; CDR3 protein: CASKKDSPNTGELFF
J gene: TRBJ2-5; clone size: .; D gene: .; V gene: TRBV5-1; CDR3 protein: CASTFNYRETQYF
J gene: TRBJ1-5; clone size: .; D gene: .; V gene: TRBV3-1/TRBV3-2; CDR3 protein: CASSQGSVGGNQPQHF
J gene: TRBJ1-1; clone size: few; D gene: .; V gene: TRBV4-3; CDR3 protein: CASSRIGANTEAFF
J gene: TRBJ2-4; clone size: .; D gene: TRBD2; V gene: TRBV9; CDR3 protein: CASSHGLAGELGKNIQYF
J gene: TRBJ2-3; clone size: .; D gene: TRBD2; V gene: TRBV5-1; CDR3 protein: CASSLREGLADTQYF
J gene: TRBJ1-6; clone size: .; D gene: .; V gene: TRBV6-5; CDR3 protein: CASSWGGADNSPLHF
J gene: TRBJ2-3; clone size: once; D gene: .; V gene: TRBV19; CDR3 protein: CASSPNRATDTQYF
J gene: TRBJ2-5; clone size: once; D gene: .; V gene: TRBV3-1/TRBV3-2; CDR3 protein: CASTHGKGIWVQYF
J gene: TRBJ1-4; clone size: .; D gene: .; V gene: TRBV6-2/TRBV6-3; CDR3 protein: CASSYSARTQARLEKLFF
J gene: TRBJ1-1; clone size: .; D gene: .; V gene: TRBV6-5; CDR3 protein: CASSYPGPEAFF
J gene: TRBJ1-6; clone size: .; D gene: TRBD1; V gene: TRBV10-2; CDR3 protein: CASSEQGAKNSPLHF
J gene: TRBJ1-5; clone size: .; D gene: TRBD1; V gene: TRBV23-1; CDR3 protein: CASSLRTGPQGLSNQPQHF
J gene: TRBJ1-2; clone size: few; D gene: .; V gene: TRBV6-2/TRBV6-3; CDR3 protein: CASSLQGFGGYTF
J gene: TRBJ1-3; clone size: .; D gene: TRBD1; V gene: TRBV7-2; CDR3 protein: CASSGRQGRSGNTIYF
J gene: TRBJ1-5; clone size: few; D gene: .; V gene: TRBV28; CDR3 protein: CASSSMTDNQPQHF
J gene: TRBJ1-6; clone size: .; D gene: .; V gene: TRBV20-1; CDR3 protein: CSAGPTQPLHF
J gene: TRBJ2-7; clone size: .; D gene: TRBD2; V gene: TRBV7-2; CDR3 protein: CASSPDLLAGEQYF
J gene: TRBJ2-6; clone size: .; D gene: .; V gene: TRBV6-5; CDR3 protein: CASSYGGANVLTF
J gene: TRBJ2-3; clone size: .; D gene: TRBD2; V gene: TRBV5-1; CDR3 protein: CASSSSGGAADTQYF